These T cell receptor beta chains were read from a single sample in a study of cytomegalovirus exposure and HLA in healthy donors. Clones were sequenced by immunoSEQ multiplex PCR, and TCRdb holds only the in-frame ones, with some missing. The table lists about 100,000 clones, 78% of them singletons, with just over 0.75% in the top ten. Specimen: PBMCs. These receptors all stem from a woman aged 60-75 years in good health and CMV-seronegative. The CDR3 runs from the conserved cysteine through the conserved F or W. A D gene is named only where the DNA matches it firmly. Rows give clone size only sometimes, using once, few, many, or a class for an expanded clone.

TRBJ1-1 NA NA TRBV6-1 TGTGCCAGCAGTGAAGACTATTTGAACACTGAAGCTTTCTTT CASSEDYLNTEAFF
TRBJ2-3 TRBD2 NA TRBV5-1 TGCGCCAGCAGCCCGGGACTAGCGGGGGAGGGGAGCACAGATACGCAGTATTTT CASSPGLAGEGSTDTQYF
TRBJ1-2 TRBD1 NA TRBV2 TGTGCCAGCAGTGACGGGACAGTCTACACCTTC CASSDGTVYTF
TRBJ2-7 TRBD1 NA TRBV5-1 TGCGCCAGCAGCTTGCGGGACAGGTTGGACGAGCAGTACTTC CASSLRDRLDEQYF
TRBJ2-7 TRBD2 NA TRBV19 TGTGCCAGTAGTCTTGCGGGAGCTTGGTACGAGCAGTACTTC CASSLAGAWYEQYF
TRBJ1-2 TRBD1 NA TRBV9 TGTGCCAGCAGCGTTTGGGACAGACCATCCTATGGCTACACCTTC CASSVWDRPSYGYTF
TRBJ1-1 NA NA TRBV10-3 TGTGCCATCAGTGAGAGGGGCGCTGAAGCTTTCTTT CAISERGAEAFF
TRBJ2-1 TRBD1 NA TRBV5-1 TGCGCCAGCAGCTCCGGACAGGCTTGGGGCAATGAGCAGTTCTTC CASSSGQAWGNEQFF
TRBJ1-2 NA NA TRBV7-9 TGTGCCAGCAGCGGCACAGGCCTACCCTACTTC CASSGTGLPYF
TRBJ1-4 NA NA TRBV7-2 TGTGCCAGCAGCTTAGCGTTAGGGGGGGTTGAAAAACTGTTTTTT CASSLALGGVEKLFF
TRBJ2-7 TRBD1 NA TRBV23-1 TGCGCCAGCAGACCCTACCGGGACAGGGACTACGAGCAGTACTTC CASRPYRDRDYEQYF
TRBJ2-7 NA NA TRBV28 TGTGCCAGCAGTTTTGATTCCGGCTACGAGCAGTACTTC CASSFDSGYEQYF
TRBJ2-5 TRBD1 NA TRBV9 TGTGCCAGCAGCGCCTCCGGGACAGGGTTTGAGACCCAGTACTTC CASSASGTGFETQYF
TRBJ1-3 NA NA TRBV30 TGTGCCTCCTCTGTCGGCGGTAGCTCTGGAAACACCATATATTTT CASSVGGSSGNTIYF
TRBJ2-7 NA NA TRBV18 TGTGCCAGCTCACCCGGACAGAACGGGCAGTACTTC CASSPGQNGQYF
TRBJ2-6 NA NA TRBV9 TGTGCCAGCAGCCCCACAGGGTCCTCTGGGGCCAACGTCCTGACTTTC CASSPTGSSGANVLTF
TRBJ2-7 TRBD1 NA TRBV6-1 TGTGCCAGCAGTGGGGGACAGGGGGCTCGGGAGCAGTACTTC CASSGGQGAREQYF
TRBJ2-7 NA NA TRBV20-1 TGCAGTGCTGGGAGCTACGAGCAGTACTTC CSAGSYEQYF
TRBJ1-1 TRBD1 NA TRBV27 TGTGCCAGCAGTTTCGGGACAGGTACTGAAGCTTTCTTT CASSFGTGTEAFF
TRBJ2-7 TRBD1 NA TRBV6-5 TGTGCCAGCAGTTTAGCCGGGACAGGGCACTACGAGCAGTACTTC CASSLAGTGHYEQYF
TRBJ1-4 NA NA TRBV5-6 TGTGCCAGCAGCTTAGGTCAGAGGAGTGAAAAACTGTTTTTT CASSLGQRSEKLFF
TRBJ2-1 TRBD2 NA TRBV27 TGTGCCAGCAGTTTTGTTACTAGCGGGAGCCCTTACAATGAGCAGTTCTTC CASSFVTSGSPYNEQFF
TRBJ2-7 NA NA TRBV7-2 TGTGCCAGCAGCTTAATCAGGGGAGTTGGCGAGCAGTACTTC CASSLIRGVGEQYF
TRBJ2-7 NA few TRBV5-1 TGCGCCAGCAGCTTGGAAGCGTTCTACGAGCAGTACTTC CASSLEAFYEQYF
TRBJ2-1 NA NA TRBV7-2 TGTGCCAGCAGCTTAGAGGTGGGGCACAATGAGCAGTTCTTC CASSLEVGHNEQFF
TRBJ2-1 TRBD2 NA TRBV9 TGTGCCAGCAGCCCCGTAGCGGGGGCCTACAATGAGCAGTTCTTC CASSPVAGAYNEQFF
TRBJ2-7 NA NA TRBV27 TGTGCCAGCAGATCCCCCCGGGGGAAAGGCTACGAGCAGTACTTC CASRSPRGKGYEQYF
TRBJ1-2 NA NA TRBV4-1 TGCGCCAGCAGCCAAGATCTATTGGGGGCAGGCCCAAGACCCACCTTC CASSQDLLGAGPRPTF
TRBJ2-5 TRBD2 few TRBV7-8 TGTGCCAGCAGTCCTAGCGGGAGCCAAGAGACCCAGTACTTC CASSPSGSQETQYF
TRBJ2-1 TRBD1 NA TRBV5-4 TGTGCCAGCAGCTTGGGACAGGGGACGTACAATGAGCAGTTCTTC CASSLGQGTYNEQFF
TRBJ2-3 TRBD2 NA TRBV11-2 TGTGCCAGCAGCTTGTCAGACGGGAGGTCAGATACGCAGTATTTT CASSLSDGRSDTQYF
TRBJ2-1 NA NA TRBV29-1 TGCAGCGCTGACAGACCAGGCAATGAGCAGTTCTTC CSADRPGNEQFF
TRBJ2-1 TRBD1 few TRBV7-2 TGTGCCAGCAGCCCCCGGACAGGGGGTGAGCAGTTCTTC CASSPRTGGEQFF
TRBJ1-1 TRBD1 NA TRBV19 TGTGCCAGTAGTATAGAGGTTTTGACAGGGGGCCTGAACACTGAAGCTTTCTTT CASSIEVLTGGLNTEAFF
TRBJ1-2 NA NA TRBV9 TGTGCCAGCAGCGTAGGGAGGGACAACTATGGCTACACCTTC CASSVGRDNYGYTF
TRBJ1-2 TRBD1 NA TRBV28 TGTGCCAGCAGCAAGGGACAGGGAGACTATGGCTACACCTTC CASSKGQGDYGYTF
TRBJ2-1 NA NA TRBV10-2 TGCGCCAGCAGTGATCAGGGAAATGAGCAGTTCTTC CASSDQGNEQFF
TRBJ2-5 NA NA TRBV29-1 TGCAGCGTTGAAGATGGCAGGGGCTTACAAGAGACCCAGTACTTC CSVEDGRGLQETQYF
TRBJ1-1 NA NA TRBV10-3 TGTGCCATCAGTGACGGTGCAGGGCTGACGACGAACACTGAAGCTTTCTTT CAISDGAGLTTNTEAFF
TRBJ2-7 TRBD1 NA TRBV13 TGTGCCAGCAGCATCGCCCGGGACAGGGGGGGCTACGAGCAGTACTTC CASSIARDRGGYEQYF
TRBJ2-5 NA few TRBV5-4 TGTGCCAGCACAGTGGGGGACAACCAAGAGACCCAGTACTTC CASTVGDNQETQYF
TRBJ2-1 NA few TRBV5-1 TGCGCCAGCAGCTCGATGGACAGATACAATGAGCAGTTCTTC CASSSMDRYNEQFF
TRBJ1-5 NA NA TRBV28 TGTGCCAGCAGTTCGGTAAATCAGCCCCAGCATTTT CASSSVNQPQHF
TRBJ1-5 TRBD1 NA TRBV2 TGTGCCAGCAGACTAATTACCGGGACAGCAAATCAGCCCCAGCATTTT CASRLITGTANQPQHF
TRBJ2-7 TRBD1 few TRBV4-2 TGTGCCAGCAGCAGTCCCCAGGGGGCCGAATCCTACGAGCAGTACTTC CASSSPQGAESYEQYF
TRBJ2-5 TRBD2 few TRBV27 TGTGCCAGCAGTCTATATTGGACTAGCGGAGTCCCAGAGACCCAGTACTTC CASSLYWTSGVPETQYF
TRBJ2-7 NA NA TRBV3-2 TGTGCCAGCAGGGGCGAGCAGTACTTC CASRGEQYF
TRBJ2-5 TRBD2 NA TRBV7-7 TGTGCCAGCAGCTTTGGCCTAGCGGGAGGGAAACAAGAGACCCAGTACTTC CASSFGLAGGKQETQYF
TRBJ2-4 NA NA TRBV2 TGTGCCAGCAGTCACAGGGTCCCTCCCAACATTCAGTACTTC CASSHRVPPNIQYF
TRBJ1-5 NA NA TRBV19 TGTGCCAGTAGTATAGGGGGCGGTAGCAATCAGCCCCAGCATTTT CASSIGGGSNQPQHF
TRBJ2-1 TRBD1 NA TRBV29-1 TGCAGCGTCGCCGATGACAGGGTGGTTGCGTTCTTC CSVADDRVVAFF
TRBJ2-1 TRBD2 NA TRBV20-1 TGCAGTGCTCGGGGGGACAATGAGCAGTTCTTC CSARGDNEQFF
TRBJ2-1 TRBD1 NA TRBV7-2 TGTGCCAGCAGCGCCGGACAGGGGATCAGGCAGTTCTTC CASSAGQGIRQFF
TRBJ1-4 NA NA TRBV19 TGTGCCAGTAGTGCGCCGGGGGAGAAACTGTTTTTT CASSAPGEKLFF